This TCR beta chain was recovered during a study of T cell responses to AZD1222 COVID-19 vaccine. Across the study: Researchers grouped second doses given at about 4 or about 12 weeks into one pool.

Notes on this clone: The antigen is unknown.

Study observations and caveats: White British donors predominated, females outnumbered males, and clonal diversity was possibly underestimated. Reportedly, nearly half the spike-specific TCRs target unmutated variant regions. The study identified only five or six AZD1222 recipients as seropositive at baseline.

TCRdb's table, derived via immunoSEQ multiplex PCR, lists solely in-frame clones and lacks some. The sample lists 95,000 to 100,000 clones, about 90% occurring once. V lost 4 bases and J lost 2, with 14 bases in between. Germline V gene sequence: CDR1 SGHRS, CDR2 YFSETQ. CDR3 length equals 15 residues. Here the sequenced sample was peripheral blood, taken on day 0 of AZD1222 vaccination. The chain joins TRBV5-1 to TRBJ2-3; D remains unclear. The TCR originated in an adult in good health. The CDR3 sequence is CASSPALGNTDTQYF. The CDR3 DNA reads as TGCGCCAGCAGCCCGGCGTTAGGCAACACAGATACGCAGTATTTT.